This is a list of T cell receptor beta chains from one sample in a study of T-cell reconstitution after alpha-beta-depleted transplantation in children. TCRdb processed the PCR reads anew with MiXCR; each CDR3 protein has one entry. The table includes hundreds of thousands of distinct CDR3 sequences, 13% detected once. The starting material was PBMCs, mostly from graft donor cells, obtained 360 days after TCRalphabeta/CD19-depleted stem cell transplant. The source of these receptors is a male patient younger than 18 who had a stem cell transplant for acute myeloid leukemia, so the T cells may come from the graft donor. CDR3s include the opening cysteine and the closing phenylalanine or tryptophan. Fields, in order: D gene, V gene, clone size, J gene, CDR3 protein, CDR3 DNA. A D gene is named only where the DNA matches it firmly. A clone size is listed for some rows: how often the clone was seen (once, few, many), or a class if it is expanded.

D: -; V: TRBV11-1; size: -; J: TRBJ1-2; CDR3: CASSPGGREYYGYTF; DNA: TGTGCCAGCAGCCCGGGGGGGCGAGAATACTATGGCTACACCTTC
D: -; V: TRBV7-9; size: few; J: TRBJ2-7; CDR3: CASSLPGTSSYEQYF; DNA: TGTGCCAGCAGCTTACCTGGGACAAGCTCCTACGAGCAGTACTTC
D: TRBD2; V: TRBV12-3/TRBV12-4; size: many; J: TRBJ2-7; CDR3: CASSLGTRPYEQYF; DNA: TGTGCCAGCAGTTTAGGGACTAGACCCTACGAGCAGTACTTC
D: TRBD2; V: TRBV6-5; size: -; J: TRBJ2-1; CDR3: CASSHAGTSGPHEQFF; DNA: TGTGCCAGCAGTCACGCCGGGACTAGCGGTCCCCATGAGCAGTTCTTC
D: TRBD2; V: TRBV5-1; size: many; J: TRBJ2-1; CDR3: CASSSGLAAYNEQFF; DNA: TGTGCCAGCAGCTCGGGACTAGCGGCCTACAATGAGCAGTTCTTC
D: -; V: TRBV5-1; size: -; J: TRBJ2-7; CDR3: CASNVDVVTYEQYF; DNA: TGCGCCAGCAATGTCGACGTGGTAACCTACGAGCAGTACTTC
D: TRBD1; V: TRBV2; size: few; J: TRBJ2-2; CDR3: CASTGTGITGELFF; DNA: TGTGCCAGCACCGGGACAGGGATCACCGGGGAGCTGTTTTTT
D: -; V: TRBV20-1; size: -; J: TRBJ2-4; CDR3: CSAEGDAGPKNIQYF; DNA: TGCAGTGCAGAGGGGGATGCCGGGCCCAAAAACATTCAGTACTTC
D: TRBD2; V: TRBV20-1; size: few; J: TRBJ2-7; CDR3: CSASGLAGSYEQYF; DNA: TGCAGTGCTAGTGGCCTAGCGGGATCTTACGAGCAGTACTTC
D: TRBD2; V: TRBV5-5; size: -; J: TRBJ2-7; CDR3: CASSPPGLALYEQYF; DNA: TGTGCCAGCAGCCCTCCGGGACTAGCCTTATACGAGCAGTACTTC
D: -; V: TRBV18; size: once; J: TRBJ2-5; CDR3: CASSPVAGETQYF; DNA: TGTGCCAGCTCACCAGTGGCAGGGGAGACCCAGTACTTC
D: -; V: TRBV28; size: -; J: TRBJ2-4; CDR3: CASSFSPAQGTYLAKNIQYF; DNA: TGTGCCAGCAGTTTTTCTCCCGCACAGGGCACCTATCTAGCCAAAAACATTCAGTACTTC
D: TRBD2; V: TRBV28; size: -; J: TRBJ2-3; CDR3: CASSPRLAGEKTDTQYF; DNA: TGTGCCAGCTCCCCTAGACTAGCGGGAGAGAAAACAGATACGCAGTATTTT
D: TRBD2; V: TRBV20-1; size: -; J: TRBJ2-7; CDR3: CSASLAARSYEQYF; DNA: TGCAGTGCTTCCCTAGCGGCCCGCTCCTACGAGCAGTACTTC
D: TRBD2; V: TRBV28; size: many; J: TRBJ2-5; CDR3: CASRLSGMDETQYF; DNA: TGTGCCAGCAGGCTGAGCGGGATGGACGAGACCCAGTACTTC
D: -; V: TRBV4-1; size: -; J: TRBJ2-6; CDR3: CASSQDLQAGTAFSGANVLTF; DNA: TGCGCCAGCAGCCAAGATTTACAGGCGGGAACCGCTTTCTCTGGGGCCAACGTCCTGACTTTC
D: -; V: TRBV5-1; size: few; J: TRBJ2-7; CDR3: CASSSITEQYF; DNA: TGCGCCAGCAGCTCCATAACCGAGCAGTACTTC
D: -; V: TRBV25-1; size: few; J: TRBJ2-7; CDR3: CASSETGGWGYEQYF; DNA: TGTGCCAGCAGTGAAACGGGCGGGTGGGGCTACGAGCAGTACTTC
D: -; V: TRBV5-5; size: -; J: TRBJ2-4; CDR3: CASRGRGDQYF; DNA: TGTGCCAGCAGGGGCCGCGGGGATCAGTACTTC
D: -; V: TRBV12-3/TRBV12-4; size: few; J: TRBJ1-5; CDR3: CASRWADSNQPQHF; DNA: TGTGCCAGCAGGTGGGCGGATAGCAATCAGCCCCAGCATTTT
D: -; V: TRBV7-2; size: many; J: TRBJ1-1; CDR3: CASSLGGLGGTEAFF; DNA: TGTGCCAGCAGCTTAGGGGGTCTCGGGGGGACTGAAGCTTTCTTT
D: -; V: TRBV20-1; size: few; J: TRBJ1-4; CDR3: CSAREQGRSNEKLFF; DNA: TGCAGTGCTAGAGAGCAGGGGAGGTCTAATGAAAAACTGTTTTTT
D: -; V: TRBV24-1; size: many; J: TRBJ2-1; CDR3: CATSAALGPSGNEQFF; DNA: TGTGCCACCAGTGCCGCTCTAGGACCCTCTGGCAATGAGCAGTTCTTC
D: -; V: TRBV29-1; size: -; J: TRBJ2-5; CDR3: CSLRFGETQYF; DNA: TGCAGCCTCCGTTTTGGAGAGACCCAGTACTTC
D: TRBD2; V: TRBV2; size: -; J: TRBJ2-1; CDR3: CASSEASSGWYNEQFF; DNA: TGTGCCAGCAGTGAAGCTTCTAGCGGGTGGTACAATGAGCAGTTCTTC
D: TRBD2; V: TRBV29-1; size: -; J: TRBJ2-5; CDR3: CSVVRAGGRQETQYF; DNA: TGCAGCGTTGTCAGGGCGGGGGGAAGACAAGAGACCCAGTACTTC
D: TRBD2; V: TRBV13; size: few; J: TRBJ2-3; CDR3: CASSLVAHLAGVTDTQYF; DNA: TGTGCCAGCAGCTTAGTGGCCCACCTAGCGGGAGTAACAGATACGCAGTATTTT
D: -; V: TRBV20-1; size: few; J: TRBJ2-7; CDR3: CSASPTPFYEQYF; DNA: TGCAGTGCTAGTCCTACACCTTTTTACGAGCAGTACTTC